This entry is about one T cell receptor beta chain. Isolated RNA was reverse transcribed into cDNA used as the sequencing template. Clones were read by immunoSEQ multiplex PCR, and TCRdb kept only the in-frame ones, dropping some. This table holds about 120,000 clones, 35% to 45% found once. PBMCs served as the source from which CD4+ and CD8+ T cells were sorted. The V end lost 9 bases, the J end lost 0 bases, and 6 bases lay between the germline ends. CDR1 is ENHRY and CDR2 is SYGVKD in the germline V gene. This CDR3 has 13 residues. These data are taken from a study of CD8+ T cells in alopecia areata. Background on the study: Treatment with tofacitinib (6 to 18 months) was followed by 6 months off drug.

V and J are TRBV10-3 and TRBJ2-6; the D is unclear. This clonotype was sampled from a human donor with alopecia areata. The specimen was CD4+ T cells sorted from blood. CDR3 DNA sequence: TGTGCCATGTCCAGCTCTGGGGCCAACGTCCTGACTTTC. This codes for CAMSSSGANVLTF.